This T cell receptor beta chain is from a study of blood T cell repertoires in COVID-19. On the study more broadly: Sources were T cells, B-cell-depleted T cells, or PBMCs; the material itself was cDNA or gDNA.

Germline loops: CDR1 LGHDT, CDR2 YNNKEL (reference sequence). This CDR3 is built from 17 residues. The J segment lost 2 bases and the V segment lost 0 bases, leaving 9 bases of the junction unmatched. In the study's own analysis: Quantification of nucleated cells was approximated via reference gene primer amplification. The table came from immunoSEQ multiplex PCR; TCRdb's copy has only in-frame clones and leaves some out. The DNA gave D and trimming, while V, J and clone size come from that table. The table shows 150,000 to 200,000 clones, with about 86% occurring only once. Sequenced sample: peripheral blood. This clonotype originated in a woman in her seventies who had recovered from COVID-19. The V gene is TRBV3-1 (or the pseudogene TRBV3-2), the J gene TRBJ1-2, with 7 positions matching TRBD1. The CDR3 coding sequence is TGTGCCAGCAGCCAAGAGGGGAAGGGGGCCTGGAACTATGGCTACACCTTC. Translating gives CASSQEGKGAWNYGYTF.